The clone carrying this TCR beta chain was observed many times. No antigen is known for it. This specimen comes from a study of CD8 T cells in ankylosing spondylitis. Overall study results and limits: As reported, disease-linked clones showed significant enrichment in matched ankylosing spondylitis synovial fluid. Earlier literature documents some of the motif variants in reactive arthritis synovial fluid and blood. Apparently characteristic of ankylosing spondylitis blood was a TCR beta motif (about 8 highly homologous variants).

Each TCR beta library was made by quantitative 5'-RACE that incorporated molecular barcodes. TCRdb reanalysed the 5' RACE reads using MiXCR and keeps one entry per CDR3 protein. Of about 130,000 distinct CDR3 sequences listed, about 6.4% are singletons. CDR3 size: 15 residues. V lost 7 bases and J lost 7; bases outside the gene matches: 9. CDR1 is KGHDR, CDR2 SFDVKD, per germline. Sequencing was done on a sample of blood, either unsorted or a sorted T cell fraction (not recorded which). This clonotype originated in a male donor with ankylosing spondylitis or in good health (not recorded which). The genes are TRBV24-1 and TRBJ2-1, with TRBD1 matching over 10 bases. CDR3: CATRTGTGEYNEQFF. The CDR3 DNA reads TGTGCCACCAGAACCGGGACAGGGGAATATAATGAGCAGTTCTTC.